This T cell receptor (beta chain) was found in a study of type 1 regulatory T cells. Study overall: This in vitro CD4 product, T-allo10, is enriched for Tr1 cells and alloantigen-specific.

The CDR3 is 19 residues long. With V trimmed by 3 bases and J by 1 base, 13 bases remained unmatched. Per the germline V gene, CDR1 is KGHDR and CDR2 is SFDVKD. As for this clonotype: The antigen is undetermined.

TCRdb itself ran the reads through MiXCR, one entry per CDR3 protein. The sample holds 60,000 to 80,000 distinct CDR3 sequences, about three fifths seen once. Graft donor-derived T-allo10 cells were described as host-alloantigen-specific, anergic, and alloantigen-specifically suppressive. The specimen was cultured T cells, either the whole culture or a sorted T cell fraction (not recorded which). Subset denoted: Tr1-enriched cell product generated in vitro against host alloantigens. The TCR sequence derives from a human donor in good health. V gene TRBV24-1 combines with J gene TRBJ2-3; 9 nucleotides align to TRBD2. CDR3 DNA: TGTGCCACCAGTGATGGGGGGGTAGCGGGAGAGTTCCGCACAGATACGCAGTATTTT. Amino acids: CATSDGGVAGEFRTDTQYF.